The 25 T cell receptor beta chains presented below share a single source sample, sequenced in a study of T cell repertoires in cytomegalovirus infection. MiXCR, run by TCRdb on the reads, gives a single entry per CDR3 protein. The table includes fewer than 250,000 distinct CDR3 sequences, approximately 24% detected once. Sequencing was carried out using CD8+ T cells from PBMCs. These receptors all come from a human donor in good health (CMV status not recorded). Some clones in this sample may be carry-over from other donors' samples.

The chain couples TRBV3-1 to TRBJ1-1; D may be TRBD1 (5 bases). This CDR3 is built from 16 residues. V was shortened by 0 bases and J by 0 bases, with 11 bases between the two germline ends. The germline gives CDR1 LGHDT, CDR2 YNNKEL (reference sequence). In nucleotides, the CDR3 is TGTGCCAGCAGCCAAGATAACGGGGGGGTGAACACTGAAGCTTTCTTT. This sequence encodes CASSQDNGGVNTEAFF. The variable domain in full, with the rest retrieved from reference TRBV3-1 and TRBJ1-1, is DTAVSQTPKYLVTQMGNDKSIKCEQNLGHDTMYWYKQDSKKFLKIMFSYNNKELIINETVPNRFSPKSPDKAHLNLHINSLELGDSAVYFCASSQDNGGVNTEAFFGQGTRLTVV.

The CDR3 reads CASSPPMDRVRFF. The CDR3 DNA follows: TGTGCCAGCAGCCCCCCAATGGACAGGGTCAGGTTCTTC. The genes are TRBV28 and TRBJ2-1; 8 positions agree with TRBD1. Germline assignment: CDR1 MDHEN and CDR2 SYDVKM. V was pared by 6 bases and J by 15 bases, with 13 bases of the junction left unmatched. CDR3 size: 13 residues.

This rearrangement joins TRBV5-1 to TRBJ2-1; D might be TRBD2 (6 bases). V was clipped by 1 base and J by 7 bases, with 18 bases between them. The CDR3 contains 16 residues. Germline CDR1 is SGHRS and CDR2 is YFSETQ. CDR3: CASSLSGGSGVNEQFF. In nucleotides, the CDR3 is TGCGCCAGCAGCTTGTCCGGGGGTTCGGGCGTAAATGAGCAGTTCTTC.

This clonotype was seen repeatedly, ten times or more. The chain is built from TRBV6-5 and TRBJ2-1; D is unresolved. V was clipped by 0 bases and J by 1 base, with 7 bases between them. The germline gives CDR1 MNHEY, CDR2 SVGAGI. This CDR3 has 15 amino acids. CDR3 protein: CASSYSTSSYNEQFF. CDR3 bases: TGTGCCAGCAGTTACTCGACGAGTTCCTACAATGAGCAGTTCTTC.

This clonotype has at least ten counts. The chain combines TRBV28 with TRBJ1-6; D is possibly TRBD1 (5 bases). CDR1 and CDR2 (germline): MDHEN, SYDVKM. The V end was cut by 1 base, the J end by 6 bases, with 13 bases between. CDR3 length equals 16 residues. The CDR3 DNA reads as TGTGCCAGCAGTTTATTTTTTCAGGGATCTAATTCACCCCTCCACTTT. Translation gives CASSLFFQGSNSPLHF.

This chain uses TRBV13 with TRBJ2-7, with D maybe TRBD1 (5 bases). Germline values: CDR1 PRHDT, CDR2 FYEKMQ (reference sequence). Trimming shortened V by 4 bases and J by 1 base, and 8 bases separated the two germline ends. This CDR3 is 13 amino acids long. The DNA for the CDR3 is TGTGCCAGCAGCTCCCGACAGTCCTACGAGCAGTACTTC. It encodes CASSSRQSYEQYF.

This clonotype was recorded at least ten times. The V call is TRBV27, the J call TRBJ2-1, with unresolved D. This CDR3 spans 13 amino acids. Germline V lookup: CDR1 MNHEY, CDR2 SMNVEV (reference sequence). Trimming removed 6 bases from V and 3 bases from J, with 9 bases in between. CDR3 DNA sequence: TGTGCCAGCAGGGATGGGGACTACAATGAGCAGTTCTTC. Encoded protein: CASRDGDYNEQFF.

The chain employs TRBV15 and TRBJ2-7, with a possible D match to TRBD1 (6 bases). V dropped 5 bases and J dropped 0 bases, with 11 bases sitting between them. CDR3 size: 14 residues. Germline lookup yields CDR1 LNHNV and CDR2 YYDKDF (reference sequence). The CDR3: CATSEDRSSYEQYF. CDR3 nucleotides: TGTGCCACCAGCGAAGACAGGAGCTCCTACGAGCAGTACTTC.

The V gene is TRBV7-9, the J gene TRBJ2-3, with 7 bases identical to TRBD2. The germline gives CDR1 SEHNR, CDR2 FQNEAQ (reference sequence). Trimming cost V 5 bases and J 3 bases; bases outside gene matches: 5. This CDR3 region has 14 residues. The CDR3 loop reads CASSVLGGTDTQYF. CDR3 in DNA: TGTGCCAGCAGCGTTCTCGGGGGGACAGATACGCAGTATTTT.

Here the CDR3 reads CASSETWQTQPQHF. The CDR3 bases are TGTGCCAGCAGTGAAACTTGGCAGACTCAGCCCCAGCATTTT. The gene calls are TRBV6-1 and TRBJ1-5; D is unclear. Trimming shortened V by 2 bases and J by 6 bases, and 11 bases separated the two germline ends. The CDR3 is 14 residues long. Germline CDR1 is MNHNS and CDR2 is SASEGT.

This clonotype was seen more than once but under ten times. The chain recombines TRBV20-1 with TRBJ2-1, with a weak D call TRBD2 (7 bases). The CDR3 totals 16 residues. Germline V CDR1 and CDR2: DFQATT, SNEGSKA (reference sequence). The V and J ends lost 0 bases and 4 bases respectively, with 16 bases between them. The CDR3 nucleotides read TGCAGTGCTAGAGATGGGAACGGGGGGCTTTACAATGAGCAGTTCTTC. Translated: CSARDGNGGLYNEQFF.

The V call is TRBV5-1, the J call TRBJ2-3; D is ambiguous. The CDR3 is made up of 14 amino acids. In germline, CDR1 is SGHRS, CDR2 YFSETQ. V was cut by 4 bases and J by 6 bases, with 15 bases left in between. The CDR3 nucleotides are TGCGCCAGCAGCCCCTTTGTCGCGACCGATACGCAGTATTTT. It translates to CASSPFVATDTQYF. Full variable domain (outside the CDR3, taken from reference TRBV5-1 and TRBJ2-3): KAGVTQTPRYLIKTRGQQVTLSCSPISGHRSVSWYQQTPGQGLQFLFEYFSETQRNKGNFPGRFSGRQFSNSRSEMNVSTLELGDSALYLCASSPFVATDTQYFGPGTRLTVL.

This clonotype was counted at least ten times. The chain has TRBV5-6 and TRBJ2-1, with a tentative D call TRBD2 (5 bases). This CDR3 comprises 16 residues. Germline V gene sequence: CDR1 SGHDT, CDR2 YYEEEE. V was pared by 4 bases and J by 3 bases, with 17 bases between. The CDR3 is CASSRTEPRFYNEQFF. As DNA, the CDR3 is TGTGCCAGCAGCCGGACTGAGCCCCGTTTCTACAATGAGCAGTTCTTC.

This clonotype came up many times. The chain has TRBV6-5 and TRBJ1-1; D not certain. CDR3 length: 14 residues. V was cut by 2 bases and J by 1 base, with 8 bases left in between. Germline V CDR1 and CDR2: MNHEY, SVGAGI. CDR3 bases: TGTGCCAGCAGTTACGCAGGCGAGAACACTGAAGCTTTCTTT. It is translated as CASSYAGENTEAFF.

This clonotype was recorded a few times. The rearrangement joins TRBV2 to TRBJ2-7; 7 bases map to TRBD1. The CDR3 has 15 residues. Trimming cost V 6 bases and J 3 bases; bases outside gene matches: 11. The germline V gene encodes CDR1 SNHLY and CDR2 FYNNEI. DNA for the CDR3: TGTGCCAGCAGGGAAACAGGGGTACGAGACTACGAGCAGTACTTC. It specifies CASRETGVRDYEQYF.

This clonotype was seen at least ten times. CDR3 DNA: TGCGCCAGCAGCGTCGGGACTAGCGGGGGTGCCACAGATACGCAGTATTTT. Amino acid sequence: CASSVGTSGGATDTQYF. The chain recombines TRBV5-1 with TRBJ2-3; 14 nucleotides match TRBD2. V lost 4 bases to trimming and J lost 2 bases; unmatched junction nucleotides: 6. The CDR3 is 17 residues long. Germline-derived CDR1 and CDR2 are SGHRS and YFSETQ.

The rearrangement joins TRBV3-1 to TRBJ2-1; 8 nucleotides align to TRBD2. Losses at the gene ends were 3 bases for V and 2 bases for J; bases not matched to a gene: 3. Germline values: CDR1 LGHDT, CDR2 YNNKEL (reference sequence). The CDR3 runs 15 residues. The CDR3 DNA sequence: TGTGCCAGCAGCCAGGACGGGGGGGCCTACAATGAGCAGTTCTTC. Its translation: CASSQDGGAYNEQFF.

Details on this clonotype: At one of its ends the junction is not consistent with the germline gene, which may arise from a read error. The chain employs TRBV20-1 and TRBJ1-6; TRBD1 matches 10 bases. This CDR3 has 14 amino acids. The germline gives CDR1 DFQATT, CDR2 SNEGSKA (reference sequence). CDR3 nucleotide sequence: TGCAGTGCTAGGACAGGGGGCGCGAATTCACCCCCCCACTTT. This sequence encodes CSARTGGANSPPHF.

This clonotype was counted at least ten times. This chain uses TRBV4-1 with TRBJ1-1; weak D call: TRBD1 (6 bases). The CDR3 is made up of 13 amino acids. Trimming pared 4 bases from V and 6 bases from J, leaving 12 bases between. Germline values: CDR1 MGHRA, CDR2 YSYEKL. CDR3 region: CASSLQGIAEAFF. In nucleotides, the CDR3 is TGCGCCAGCAGCCTACAGGGTATAGCTGAAGCTTTCTTT.

This clonotype was recorded at least ten times. The gene calls are TRBV7-2 and TRBJ2-7, with a possible D match to TRBD1 (6 bases). The CDR3 sequence is 14 residues long. Trimming removed 2 bases from V and 6 bases from J, with 14 bases in between. The germline V gene encodes CDR1 SGHTA and CDR2 FQGNSA. In DNA, the CDR3 is TGTGCCAGCAGCTTACACTGGACAGCCACCGAGCAGTACTTC. Its translation is CASSLHWTATEQYF.

This clonotype was picked up a small number of times. The chain recombines TRBV12-3 or TRBV12-4 with TRBJ1-1; D unclear. This CDR3 is 13 amino acids long. V was trimmed by 2 bases and J by 1 base, leaving 5 bases between them. The CDR3 region is CASSLQPNTEAFF. As DNA, the CDR3 is TGTGCCAGCAGTTTACAGCCGAACACTGAAGCTTTCTTT.

The V and J genes are TRBV12-3 or TRBV12-4 and TRBJ2-7, with D perhaps matching TRBD1 or TRBD2 (6 bases each). The CDR3 totals 12 residues. V was cut by 9 bases and J by 3 bases, with 12 bases left in between. CDR3: CASRGLGYEQYF. DNA of the CDR3: TGTGCCAGTCGGGGGCTCGGCTACGAGCAGTACTTC.

The V and J genes are TRBV7-6 and TRBJ2-7; possibly TRBD2 for D (5 bases). Looked up from germline, CDR1 is SGHVS and CDR2 is FNYEAQ. The CDR3 is 16 amino acids. With 1 base removed from V and 1 base from J, the gap between germline ends came to 14 bases. The CDR3 sequence is CASSLDRSRGSYEQYF. CDR3 bases: TGTGCCAGCAGCTTAGATCGTTCACGGGGATCCTACGAGCAGTACTTC.

The chain links TRBV6-5 to TRBJ2-3; unclear D gene. Trimming removed 2 bases at V and 2 bases at J, with 14 bases between. Germline V gene lookup returns CDR1 MNHEY and CDR2 SVGAGI. The CDR3 loop spans 16 amino acids. This CDR3 is CASSYAAAGSTDTQYF. The CDR3 nucleotides are TGTGCCAGCAGTTACGCGGCAGCTGGATCCACAGATACGCAGTATTTT.

This clonotype has just a few counts. This rearrangement joins TRBV7-8 to TRBJ2-3, with 14 bases that match TRBD2. The germline gives CDR1 SGHVS, CDR2 FQNEAQ. J gave up 6 bases and V 4 bases, and 3 bases lay outside the gene matches. The CDR3 covers 15 residues. The CDR3 DNA reads as TGTGCCAGCAGCTCCAGGACTAGCGGGGGGGATACGCAGTATTTT. Encoded protein: CASSSRTSGGDTQYF.